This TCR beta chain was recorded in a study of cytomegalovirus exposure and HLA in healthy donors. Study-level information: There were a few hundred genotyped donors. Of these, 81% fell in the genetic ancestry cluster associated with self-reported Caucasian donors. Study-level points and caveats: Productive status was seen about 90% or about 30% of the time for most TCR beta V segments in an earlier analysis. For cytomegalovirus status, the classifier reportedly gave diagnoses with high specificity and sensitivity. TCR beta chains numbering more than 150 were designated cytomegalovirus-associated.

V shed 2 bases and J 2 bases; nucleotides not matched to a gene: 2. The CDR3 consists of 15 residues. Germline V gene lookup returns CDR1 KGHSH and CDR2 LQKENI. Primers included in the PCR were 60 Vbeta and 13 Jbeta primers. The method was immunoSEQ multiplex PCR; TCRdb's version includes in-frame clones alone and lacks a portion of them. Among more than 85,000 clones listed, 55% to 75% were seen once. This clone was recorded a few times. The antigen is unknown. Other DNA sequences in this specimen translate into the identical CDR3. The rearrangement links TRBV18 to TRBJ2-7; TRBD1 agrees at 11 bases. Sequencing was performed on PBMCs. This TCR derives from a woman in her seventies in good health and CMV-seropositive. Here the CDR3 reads CASSPGTGGTYEQYF. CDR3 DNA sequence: TGTGCCAGCTCACCAGGGACAGGGGGAACCTACGAGCAGTACTTC.